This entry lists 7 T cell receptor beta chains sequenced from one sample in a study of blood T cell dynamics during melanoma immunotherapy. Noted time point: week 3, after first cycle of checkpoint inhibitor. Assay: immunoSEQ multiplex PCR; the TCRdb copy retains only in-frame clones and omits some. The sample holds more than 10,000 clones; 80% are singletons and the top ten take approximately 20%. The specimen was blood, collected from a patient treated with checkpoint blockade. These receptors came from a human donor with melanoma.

The CDR3 DNA sequence: TGTGCCAGCAGCAACCTCCGACAGGGTGGGGAGACCCAGTACTTC. This encodes CASSNLRQGGETQYF. The rearrangement joins TRBV21-1 to TRBJ2-5; TRBD1 is the table's D call, not checked against the DNA. TRBV21-1 is recorded as a pseudogene. The CDR3 runs to 15 residues.

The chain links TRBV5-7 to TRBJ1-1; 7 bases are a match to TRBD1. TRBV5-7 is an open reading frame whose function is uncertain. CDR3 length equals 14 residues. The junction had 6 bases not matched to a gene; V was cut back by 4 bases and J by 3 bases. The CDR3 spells CASSIGQAYTEAFF. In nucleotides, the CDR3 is TGTGCCAGCAGCATAGGACAGGCCTACACTGAAGCTTTCTTT.

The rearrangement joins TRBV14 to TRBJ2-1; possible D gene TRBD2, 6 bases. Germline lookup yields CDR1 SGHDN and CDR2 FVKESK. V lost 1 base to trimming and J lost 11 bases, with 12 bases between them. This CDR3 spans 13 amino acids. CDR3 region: CASSQVGGGKQFF. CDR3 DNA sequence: TGTGCCAGCAGCCAAGTCGGGGGAGGCAAGCAGTTCTTC.

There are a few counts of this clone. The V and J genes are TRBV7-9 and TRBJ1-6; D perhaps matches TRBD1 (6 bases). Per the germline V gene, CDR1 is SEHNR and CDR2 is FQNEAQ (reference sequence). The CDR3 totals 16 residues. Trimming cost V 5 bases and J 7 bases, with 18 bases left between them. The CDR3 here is CASSPAQGSSNSPLHF. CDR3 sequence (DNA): TGTGCCAGCAGCCCAGCACAGGGATCCAGCAATTCACCCCTCCACTTT.

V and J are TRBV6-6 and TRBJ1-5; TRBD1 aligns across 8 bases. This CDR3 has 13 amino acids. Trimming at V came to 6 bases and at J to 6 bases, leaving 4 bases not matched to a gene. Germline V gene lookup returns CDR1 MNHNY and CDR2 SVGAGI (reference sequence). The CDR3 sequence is CASSPDRGQPQHF. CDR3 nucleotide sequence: TGTGCCAGCAGCCCCGACAGGGGTCAGCCCCAGCATTTT.

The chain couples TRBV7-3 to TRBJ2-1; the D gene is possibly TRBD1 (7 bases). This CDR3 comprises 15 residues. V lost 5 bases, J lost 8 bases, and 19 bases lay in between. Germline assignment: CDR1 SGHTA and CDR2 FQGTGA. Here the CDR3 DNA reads TGTGCCAGCAGCCCAGGGGGGCGGCATGGCGATGAGCAGTTCTTC. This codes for CASSPGGRHGDEQFF. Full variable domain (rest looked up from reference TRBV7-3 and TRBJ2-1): GAGVSQTPSNKVTEKGKYVELRCDPISGHTALYWYRQSLGQGPEFLIYFQGTGAADDSGLPNDRFFAVRPEGSVSTLKIQRTERGDSAVYLCASSPGGRHGDEQFFGPGTRLTVL.

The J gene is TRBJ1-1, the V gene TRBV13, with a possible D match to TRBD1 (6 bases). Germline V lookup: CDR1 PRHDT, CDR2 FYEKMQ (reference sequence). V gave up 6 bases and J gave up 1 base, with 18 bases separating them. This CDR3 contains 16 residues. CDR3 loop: CASSAPPRGANTEAFF. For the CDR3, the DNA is TGTGCCAGCAGTGCCCCCCCCCGGGGGGCGAACACTGAAGCTTTCTTT.